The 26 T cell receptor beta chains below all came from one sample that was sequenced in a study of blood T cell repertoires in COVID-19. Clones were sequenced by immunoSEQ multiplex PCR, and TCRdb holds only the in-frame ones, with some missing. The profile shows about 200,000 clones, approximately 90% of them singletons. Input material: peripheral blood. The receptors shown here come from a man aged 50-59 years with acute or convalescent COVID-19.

CDR3 region: CASSRQGAWGNEKLFF. The CDR3 bases are TGTGCCAGCTCTCGACAGGGGGCTTGGGGTAATGAAAAACTGTTTTTT. The genes are TRBV18 and TRBJ1-4, with 10 bases matching TRBD1. Germline V gives CDR1 KGHSH, CDR2 LQKENI. With 6 bases clipped from V and 4 bases from J, the junction kept 8 bases outside the gene matches. The CDR3 is made up of 16 amino acids.

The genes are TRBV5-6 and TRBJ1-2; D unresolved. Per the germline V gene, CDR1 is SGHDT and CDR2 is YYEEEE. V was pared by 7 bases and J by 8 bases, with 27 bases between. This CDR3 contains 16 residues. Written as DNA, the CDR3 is TGTGCCAGCTTTTTCCTGTCCGCGCTATGGAGGGAGGGCTACACCTTC. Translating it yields CASFFLSALWREGYTF.

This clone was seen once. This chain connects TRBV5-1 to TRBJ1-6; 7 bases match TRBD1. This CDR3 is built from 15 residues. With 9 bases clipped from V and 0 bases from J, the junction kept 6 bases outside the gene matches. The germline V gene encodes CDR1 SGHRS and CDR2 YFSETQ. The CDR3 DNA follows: TGCGCCACCAGAGGGGGCAGCTCCTATAATTCACCCCTCCACTTT. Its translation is CATRGGSSYNSPLHF.

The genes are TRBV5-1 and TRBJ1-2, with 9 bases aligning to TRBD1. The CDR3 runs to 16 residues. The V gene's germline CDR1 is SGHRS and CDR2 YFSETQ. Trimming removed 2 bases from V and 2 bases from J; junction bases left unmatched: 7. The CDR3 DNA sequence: TGCGCCAGCAGCTTCTGGACAGGGGAGACAAACTATGGCTACACCTTC. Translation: CASSFWTGETNYGYTF.

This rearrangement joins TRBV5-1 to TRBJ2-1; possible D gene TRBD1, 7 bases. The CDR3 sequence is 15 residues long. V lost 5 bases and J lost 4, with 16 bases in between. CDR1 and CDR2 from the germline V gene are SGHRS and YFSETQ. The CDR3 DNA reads TGCGCCAGCAGGGTCTCGGCAGGGGGGTACAATGAGCAGTTCTTC. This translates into CASRVSAGGYNEQFF.

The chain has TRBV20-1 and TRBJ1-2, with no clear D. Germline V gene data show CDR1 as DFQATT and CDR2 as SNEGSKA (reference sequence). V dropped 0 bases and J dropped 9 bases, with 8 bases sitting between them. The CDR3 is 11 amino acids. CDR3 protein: CSARDRVSYTF. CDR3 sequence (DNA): TGCAGTGCTAGAGATCGAGTGAGCTACACCTTC.

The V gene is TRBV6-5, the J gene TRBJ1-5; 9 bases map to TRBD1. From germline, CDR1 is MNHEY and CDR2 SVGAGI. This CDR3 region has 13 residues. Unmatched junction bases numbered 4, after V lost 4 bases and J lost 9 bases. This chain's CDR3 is CASSLGQGWPQHF. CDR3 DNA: TGTGCCAGCAGTTTGGGACAGGGTTGGCCCCAGCATTTT.

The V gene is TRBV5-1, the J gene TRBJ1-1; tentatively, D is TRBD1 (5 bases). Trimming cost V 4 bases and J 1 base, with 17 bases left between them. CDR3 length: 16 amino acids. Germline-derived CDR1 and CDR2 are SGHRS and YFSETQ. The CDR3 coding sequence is TGCGCCAGCAGCGGACATTCAGGGTCGGGGAACACTGAAGCTTTCTTT. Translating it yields CASSGHSGSGNTEAFF.

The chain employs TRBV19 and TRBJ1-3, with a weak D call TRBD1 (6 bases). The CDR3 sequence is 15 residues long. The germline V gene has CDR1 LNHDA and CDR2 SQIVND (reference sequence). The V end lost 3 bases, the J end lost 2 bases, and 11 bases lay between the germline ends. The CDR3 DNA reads TGTGCCAGTAGTATTGCGGGGGCGGCTGGAAACACCATATATTTT. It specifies CASSIAGAAGNTIYF.

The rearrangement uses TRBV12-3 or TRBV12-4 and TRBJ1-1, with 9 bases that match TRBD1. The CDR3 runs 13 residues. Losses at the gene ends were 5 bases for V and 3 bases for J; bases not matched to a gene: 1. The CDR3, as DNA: TGTGCCAGCAGTAGGGACAGGGACACTGAAGCTTTCTTT. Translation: CASSRDRDTEAFF.

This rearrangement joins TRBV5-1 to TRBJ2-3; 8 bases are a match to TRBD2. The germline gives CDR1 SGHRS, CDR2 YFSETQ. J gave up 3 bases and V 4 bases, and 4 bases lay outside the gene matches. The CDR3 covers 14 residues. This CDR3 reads CASSEASGTDTQYF. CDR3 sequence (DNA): TGCGCCAGCAGCGAAGCTAGCGGGACAGATACGCAGTATTTT.

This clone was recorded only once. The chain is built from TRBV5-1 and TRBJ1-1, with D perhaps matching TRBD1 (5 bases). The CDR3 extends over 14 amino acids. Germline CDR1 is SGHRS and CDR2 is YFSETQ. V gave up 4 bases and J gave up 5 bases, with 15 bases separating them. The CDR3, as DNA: TGCGCCAGCAGCCCGCCGGGGGAAGGGACTGAAGCTTTCTTT. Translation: CASSPPGEGTEAFF.

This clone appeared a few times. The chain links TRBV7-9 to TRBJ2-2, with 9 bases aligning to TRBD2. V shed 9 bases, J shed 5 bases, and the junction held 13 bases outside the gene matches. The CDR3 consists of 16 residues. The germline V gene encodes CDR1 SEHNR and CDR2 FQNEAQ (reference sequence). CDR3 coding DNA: TGTGCCAGTACTCTTAGCGGGGGTCCTACGACCGGGGAGCTGTTTTTT. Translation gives CASTLSGGPTTGELFF.

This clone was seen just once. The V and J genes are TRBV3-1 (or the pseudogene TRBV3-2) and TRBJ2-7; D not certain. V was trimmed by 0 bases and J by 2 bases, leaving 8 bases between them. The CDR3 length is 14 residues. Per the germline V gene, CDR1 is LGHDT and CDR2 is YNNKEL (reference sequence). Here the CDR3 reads CASSQDRSAYEQYF. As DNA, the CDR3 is TGTGCCAGCAGCCAAGATCGAAGCGCCTACGAGCAGTACTTC.

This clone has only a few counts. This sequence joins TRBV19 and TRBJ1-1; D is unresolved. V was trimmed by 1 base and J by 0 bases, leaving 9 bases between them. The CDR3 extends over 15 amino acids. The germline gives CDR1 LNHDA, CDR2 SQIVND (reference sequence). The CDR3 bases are TGTGCCAGTAGTATAGCGGTCCTAATGAACACTGAAGCTTTCTTT. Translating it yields CASSIAVLMNTEAFF.

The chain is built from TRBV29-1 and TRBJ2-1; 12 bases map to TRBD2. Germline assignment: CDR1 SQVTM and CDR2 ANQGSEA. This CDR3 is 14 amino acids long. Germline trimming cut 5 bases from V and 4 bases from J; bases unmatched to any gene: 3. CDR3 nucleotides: TGCAGCGTTCTAGCGGGGGGGCAGTACAATGAGCAGTTCTTC. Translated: CSVLAGGQYNEQFF.

The CDR3 nucleotides read TGTGCCAGCAGCTCCTTCCTCAAGGGAGACTATGGCTACACCTTC. As protein: CASSSFLKGDYGYTF. The genes are TRBV7-8 and TRBJ1-2; D remains ambiguous. This CDR3 has 15 residues. V lost 4 bases and J lost 3, with 15 bases in between. In germline, CDR1 is SGHVS, CDR2 FQNEAQ. The variable domain in full, with the rest retrieved from reference TRBV7-8 and TRBJ1-2, is GAGVSQSPRYKVAKRGQDVALRCDPISGHVSLFWYQQALGQGPEFLTYFQNEAQLDKSGLPSDRFFAERPEGSVSTLKIQRTQQEDSAVYLCASSSFLKGDYGYTFGSGTRLTVV.

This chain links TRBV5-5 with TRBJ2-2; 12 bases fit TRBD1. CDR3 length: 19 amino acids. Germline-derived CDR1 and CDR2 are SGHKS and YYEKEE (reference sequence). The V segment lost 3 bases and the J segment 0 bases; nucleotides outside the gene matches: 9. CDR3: CASSSSGTGGPANTGELFF. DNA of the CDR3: TGTGCCAGCAGCTCCTCCGGGACAGGGGGCCCTGCGAACACCGGGGAGCTGTTTTTT.

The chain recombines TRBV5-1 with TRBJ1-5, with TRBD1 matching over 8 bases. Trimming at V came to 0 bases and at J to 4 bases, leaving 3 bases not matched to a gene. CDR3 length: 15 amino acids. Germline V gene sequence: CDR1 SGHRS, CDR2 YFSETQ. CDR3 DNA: TGCGCCAGCAGCTTGGGACAGGGGAATAATCAGCCCCAGCATTTT. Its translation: CASSLGQGNNQPQHF.

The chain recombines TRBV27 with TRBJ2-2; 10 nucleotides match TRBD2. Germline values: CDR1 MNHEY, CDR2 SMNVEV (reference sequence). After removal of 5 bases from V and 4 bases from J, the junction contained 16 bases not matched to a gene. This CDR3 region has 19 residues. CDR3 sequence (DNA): TGTGCCAGCAGTCCCCATGGTAGCGGGGGGACCTGGGGCACCGGGGAGCTGTTTTTT. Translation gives CASSPHGSGGTWGTGELFF.

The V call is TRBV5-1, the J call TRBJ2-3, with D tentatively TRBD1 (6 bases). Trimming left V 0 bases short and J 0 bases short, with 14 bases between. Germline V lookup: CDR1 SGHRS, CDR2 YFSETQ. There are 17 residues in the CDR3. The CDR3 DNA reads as TGCGCCAGCAGCTTGGGGATTGGACAGCTTAGCACAGATACGCAGTATTTT. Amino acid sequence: CASSLGIGQLSTDTQYF.

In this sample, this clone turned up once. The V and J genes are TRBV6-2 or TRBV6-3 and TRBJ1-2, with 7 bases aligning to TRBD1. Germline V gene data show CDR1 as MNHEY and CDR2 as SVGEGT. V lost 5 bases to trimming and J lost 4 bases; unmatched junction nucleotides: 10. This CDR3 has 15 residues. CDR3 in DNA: TGTGCCAGCAGTCGAACAGGGGAGTATGGCTATGGCTACACCTTC. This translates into CASSRTGEYGYGYTF.

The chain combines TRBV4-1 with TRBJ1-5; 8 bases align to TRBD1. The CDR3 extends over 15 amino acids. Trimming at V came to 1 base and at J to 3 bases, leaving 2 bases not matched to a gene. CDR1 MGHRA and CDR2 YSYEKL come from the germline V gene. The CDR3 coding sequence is TGCGCCAGCAGCCAAGGGGACAGGAACAATCAGCCCCAGCATTTT. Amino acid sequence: CASSQGDRNNQPQHF.

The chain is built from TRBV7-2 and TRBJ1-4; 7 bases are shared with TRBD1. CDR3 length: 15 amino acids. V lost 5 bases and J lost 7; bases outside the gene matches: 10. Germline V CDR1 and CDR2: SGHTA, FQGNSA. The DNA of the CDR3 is TGTGCCAGCAGCAAGGCGACAGGGAGAACTGAAAAACTGTTTTTT. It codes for CASSKATGRTEKLFF.

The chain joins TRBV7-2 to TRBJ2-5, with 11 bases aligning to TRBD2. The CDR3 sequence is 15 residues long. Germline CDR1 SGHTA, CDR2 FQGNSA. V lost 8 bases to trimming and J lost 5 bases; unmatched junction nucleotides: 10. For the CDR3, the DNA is TGTGCCAGCCGTATAGCGGGGGGGCCGCAGGAGACCCAGTACTTC. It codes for CASRIAGGPQETQYF.

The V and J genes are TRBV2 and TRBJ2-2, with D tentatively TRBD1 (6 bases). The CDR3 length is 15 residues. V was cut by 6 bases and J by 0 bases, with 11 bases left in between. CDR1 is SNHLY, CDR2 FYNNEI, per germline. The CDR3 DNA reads TGTGCCAGCAGCTGGGACACCGCGAACACCGGGGAGCTGTTTTTT. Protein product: CASSWDTANTGELFF.